The 5 T cell receptor beta chains presented below share a single source sample, sequenced in a study of OX40 agonist ivuxolimab in advanced cancers. Only in-frame clones appear in the TCRdb table, and some are missing; sequencing was by immunoSEQ multiplex PCR. The table lists tens of thousands of clones, 80% of them singletons. The sample in question was CD4+ or CD8+ T cells sorted from blood, obtained in a trial of the OX40 agonist ivuxolimab. The receptors stem from an adult with an advanced solid tumor such as melanoma, head and neck, liver or kidney cancer.

This clone was observed a few times. Other DNA sequences within the sample encode an identical CDR3. V and J are TRBV5-6 and TRBJ2-5; D gene uncertain. Germline loops: CDR1 SGHDT, CDR2 YYEEEE. Trimming took off 2 bases at V and 5 bases at J, with 4 bases between the two ends. This CDR3 comprises 11 residues. The CDR3 reads CASSLRETQYF. CDR3 nucleotide sequence: TGTGCCAGCAGCTTACGGGAGACCCAGTACTTC. Full variable domain (outside the CDR3, taken from reference TRBV5-6 and TRBJ2-5): DAGVTQSPTHLIKTRGQQVTLRCSPKSGHDTVSWYQQALGQGPQFIFQYYEEEERQRGNFPDRFSGHQFPNYSSELNVNALLLGDSALYLCASSLRETQYFGPGTRLLVL.

J is TRBJ1-2 and V is TRBV4-3; D is ambiguous. CDR3 length: 14 residues. Germline lookup yields CDR1 LGHNA and CDR2 YSLEER. The V end lost 3 bases, the J end lost 4 bases, and 12 bases lay between the germline ends. CDR3 loop: CASSQGGILYGYTF. For the CDR3, the DNA is TGCGCCAGCAGCCAGGGAGGGATTCTCTATGGCTACACCTTC.

The chain uses TRBV5-6 and TRBJ1-1, with 7 bases that match TRBD1. The CDR3 is 16 residues long. Germline CDR1 is SGHDT and CDR2 is YYEEEE. Trimming took 4 bases from V and 4 from J; bases not matched to a gene: 13. The CDR3 sequence is CASSLKQGTLATEAFF. The CDR3 nucleotides are TGTGCCAGCAGCCTTAAACAGGGGACCCTGGCCACTGAAGCTTTCTTT. Filled out from reference TRBV5-6 and TRBJ1-1, the complete variable domain reads DAGVTQSPTHLIKTRGQQVTLRCSPKSGHDTVSWYQQALGQGPQFIFQYYEEEERQRGNFPDRFSGHQFPNYSSELNVNALLLGDSALYLCASSLKQGTLATEAFFGQGTRLTVV.

V is TRBV2 and J is TRBJ1-6, with D possibly matching TRBD1 (6 bases). With 3 bases removed from V and 7 bases from J, the gap between germline ends came to 10 bases. The germline V gene encodes CDR1 SNHLY and CDR2 FYNNEI. This CDR3 has 14 residues. CDR3 nucleotide sequence: TGTGCCAGCAGTGAGGCAGGGGACAATTCACCCCTCCACTTT. It yields the protein CASSEAGDNSPLHF.

V and J are TRBV7-2 and TRBJ2-2, with no clear D. CDR3 length: 16 residues. Germline assignment: CDR1 SGHTA and CDR2 FQGNSA. V gave up 1 base and J gave up 0 bases, with 9 bases separating them. As DNA, the CDR3 is TGTGCCAGCAGCTTAGAGCTACCTGCGAACACCGGGGAGCTGTTTTTT. It translates to CASSLELPANTGELFF.